This TCR beta chain is drawn from a study of patients and donors after allogeneic stem cell transplantation. From the RT-PCR reads, TCRdb called clonotypes with MiXCR, one entry per CDR3 protein. Found here are over 400,000 distinct CDR3 sequences, 16% of them singletons; the top ten hold 7% to 7.5%. The CDR3 sequence is 13 residues long. Per germline, CDR1 SGHTA and CDR2 FQGTGA. V dropped 2 bases and J dropped 12; count of bases not matched to a gene: 6. Sequencing input: blood, either unsorted or a sorted T cell fraction (not recorded which). This chain uses TRBV7-3 with TRBJ2-1; 8 bases are a match to TRBD2. The receptor comes from a human donor who was either an allogeneic HSCT recipient or a stem cell or donor lymphocyte infusion donor (not recorded which). It is not recorded whose cells these are; they may come from a transplant donor. CDR3 region: CASSLSAGERQFF. CDR3 DNA: TGTGCCAGCAGCTTATCAGCGGGAGAAAGGCAGTTCTTC.